Listed below are T cell receptor beta chains from one sample, sequenced in a study of control samples from healthy donors and cancer patients. Sequencing used immunoSEQ multiplex PCR; TCRdb keeps in-frame clones, though not all of them. Seen here are 170,000 or so clones, 90% to 95% observed once, and the top ten hold around 1.6%. Sequencing was performed on blood. The receptors were gathered from a man younger than 30 in good health. The CDR3 runs from the conserved cysteine through the conserved F or W. D genes are given only for firm matches. Expanded clones get a size class; other rows say once, few or many, or leave the size out.

size	V	J	D	DNA	CDR3
.	TRBV19	TRBJ2-7	.	TGTGCCAGTAGTATAGGTCTCAGCTCCTACGAGCAGTACTTC	CASSIGLSSYEQYF
.	TRBV7-9	TRBJ2-3	TRBD2	TGTGCCAGCAGCCCCGTGGGGGGGTATACGCAGTATTTT	CASSPVGGYTQYF
.	TRBV7-9	TRBJ1-1	.	TGTGCCAGCAGCTTAGGGTCTACCACTGAAGCTTTCTTT	CASSLGSTTEAFF
.	TRBV24-1	TRBJ2-7	TRBD1	TGTGCCACCAGTGATCCCGGACAGGGGGCCTACGAGCAGTACTTC	CATSDPGQGAYEQYF
.	TRBV25-1	TRBJ2-5	.	TGTGCCAGCAGTGGAGGCACAGAGAGCCTCTACCAAGAGACCCAGTACTTC	CASSGGTESLYQETQYF
.	TRBV5-1	TRBJ1-5	.	TGCGCCAGCAGCTTGGCAGGGGATTACGGTCAGCCCCAGCATTTT	CASSLAGDYGQPQHF
.	TRBV7-9	TRBJ2-7	.	TGTGCCAGCAGCTCCGAGGGACGCCCCGGGCACGAGCAGTACTTC	CASSSEGRPGHEQYF
.	TRBV7-2	TRBJ2-7	.	TGTGCCAGCAGCTTAGTGGTCGGCGGATCCTACGAGCAGTACTTC	CASSLVVGGSYEQYF
.	TRBV12-3/TRBV12-4	TRBJ1-5	.	TGTGCCAGCAGTAGGAGCCCCAATCAGCCCCAGCATTTT	CASSRSPNQPQHF
.	TRBV2	TRBJ1-1	.	TGTGCCAGCAGTGAGGGGGGGAGAGCTTTCTTT	CASSEGGRAFF
.	TRBV4-1	TRBJ1-2	.	TGCGCCAGCAGCCAAGGCCTTGGGGCGATCTCCTATGGCTACACCTTC	CASSQGLGAISYGYTF
.	TRBV7-9	TRBJ1-1	.	TGTGCCAGCAGACTTCAGGGCTCAGCTTTCTTT	CASRLQGSAFF
once	TRBV6-5	TRBJ2-1	.	TGTGCCAGCTCCCCGACTAGTTCCTACAATGAGCAGTTCTTC	CASSPTSSYNEQFF
once	TRBV2	TRBJ2-1	.	TGTGCCAGCAGTGGAAATGAGCAGTTCTTC	CASSGNEQFF
.	TRBV6-1	TRBJ2-2	TRBD2	TGTGCCAGCAGTGAGGGACTAGCGGGGAACACCGGGGAGCTGTTTTTT	CASSEGLAGNTGELFF
once	TRBV24-1	TRBJ1-4	.	TGTGCCACCAGTGACCGGGGGGCTAATGAAAAACTGTTTTTT	CATSDRGANEKLFF
.	TRBV5-1	TRBJ2-1	.	TGCGCCAGCAGCTTAAAGGACCCCTCGGAGCAGTTCTTC	CASSLKDPSEQFF
few	TRBV12-5	TRBJ1-5	.	TGTGCTAGTGGTTCTACAGTGACCCAGCCCCAGCATTTT	CASGSTVTQPQHF
.	TRBV11-1	TRBJ1-6	.	TGTGCCAGCAGCTCGGACTGGGGGGGGCGCAAATCACCCCTCCACTTT	CASSSDWGGRKSPLHF
.	TRBV5-1	TRBJ1-2	.	TGCGCCAGCAGCTTCTATGGCTACACCTTC	CASSFYGYTF
.	TRBV5-4	TRBJ1-1	.	TGTGCCAGCAGCCGACAGGACAACACTGAAGCTTTCTTT	CASSRQDNTEAFF
.	TRBV3-1/TRBV3-2	TRBJ2-1	.	TGTGCCAGCAGCCAAGGGCCCGATGAGCAGTTCTTC	CASSQGPDEQFF
few	TRBV9	TRBJ2-3	TRBD1	TGTGCCAGCAGCCCAGGACAGGGGCGCACAGATACGCAGTATTTT	CASSPGQGRTDTQYF
.	TRBV2	TRBJ2-1	TRBD2	TGTGCCAGCAGTCTTAGCGGGGGGGAATTCAATGAGCAGTTCTTC	CASSLSGGEFNEQFF
.	TRBV7-9	TRBJ2-3	TRBD2	TGTGCCAGCAGCTTGGAAAGATTAGCGGGGGGACCCCTTGATACGCAGTATTTT	CASSLERLAGGPLDTQYF
.	TRBV11-2	TRBJ1-1	.	TGTGCCAGCAGCTATGGGGGGCAGGTTAACACTGAAGCTTTCTTT	CASSYGGQVNTEAFF
.	TRBV4-1	TRBJ2-3	.	TGCGCCAGCAGCCCCAAGGCAGGGAGCTTGACAGATACGCAGTATTTT	CASSPKAGSLTDTQYF
.	TRBV10-3	TRBJ2-1	TRBD1	TGTGCCATCAGTCCGGGACAGGGGGCCTATGAGCAGTTCTTC	CAISPGQGAYEQFF
.	TRBV19	TRBJ1-5	.	TGTGCCAGTAGTCGGGGGGCGTTGGGAAGTGGCAATCAGCCCCAGCATTTT	CASSRGALGSGNQPQHF
.	TRBV6-6	TRBJ2-3	.	TGTGCCAGCAGTTACGGGGTCACGCAGTATTTT	CASSYGVTQYF
.	TRBV11-2	TRBJ2-2	.	TGTGCCAGCAGCTTAGACTCCCGGGGGGCGGGGAGAAACACCGGGGAGCTGTTTTTT	CASSLDSRGAGRNTGELFF
.	TRBV5-6	TRBJ2-3	TRBD2	TGTGCCAGCAGCCTCACTGGACTAAGGGCGGGGGCAGATACGCAGTATTTT	CASSLTGLRAGADTQYF
.	TRBV7-3	TRBJ2-3	.	TGTGCCAGCAGCTTCCCAGGGGAATCAGATACGCAGTATTTT	CASSFPGESDTQYF
.	TRBV19	TRBJ1-2	.	TGTGCCAGTAGTCAACGTGGGCCCGCCGGCTATGGCTACACCTTC	CASSQRGPAGYGYTF
.	TRBV5-4	TRBJ2-7	TRBD1	TGTGCCAGCAGCTTGGGGGCAGGGGGCCGCTACGAGCAGTACTTC	CASSLGAGGRYEQYF
.	TRBV24-1	TRBJ2-2	TRBD2	TGTGCCACCAGTGATTTAGGGGCGGGGGACACCGGGGAGCTGTTTTTT	CATSDLGAGDTGELFF
.	TRBV4-1	TRBJ2-7	TRBD1	TGCGCCAGCAGCCAGCCGGGACAGGGTTGGTACGAGCAGTACTTC	CASSQPGQGWYEQYF
.	TRBV11-3	TRBJ2-1	TRBD2	TGTGCCAGCAGCCAAACTAGCGGGGGGGCCCATGAGCAGTTCTTC	CASSQTSGGAHEQFF
.	TRBV9	TRBJ2-7	TRBD1	TGTGCCAGCAGCGTTGGACAGGGTATGCCCTACGAGCAGTACTTC	CASSVGQGMPYEQYF
.	TRBV5-1	TRBJ2-1	TRBD2	TGCGCCAGCAGCTATAGCGGGGGGGCTGAAAATGAGCAGTTCTTC	CASSYSGGAENEQFF
once	TRBV29-1	TRBJ2-7	.	TGCAGCGCCCTATTGTCCTACGAGCAGTACTTC	CSALLSYEQYF
.	TRBV14	TRBJ2-7	TRBD1	TGTGCCAGCAGCCAAACCTATACGGGACAGGGGGCCTACGAGCAGTACTTC	CASSQTYTGQGAYEQYF
.	TRBV27	TRBJ1-1	TRBD1	TGTGCCAGCAGCAAACAGGGGGGGAACACTGAAGCTTTCTTT	CASSKQGGNTEAFF
.	TRBV27	TRBJ1-6	TRBD1	TGTGCCAGCAGGGGTGCCGGGACAGGCGCATCGCCCCTCCACTTT	CASRGAGTGASPLHF
.	TRBV19	TRBJ2-6	.	TGTGCCAGTCTGGGGCTCTTTACTCCTGGGGCCAACGTCCTGACTTTC	CASLGLFTPGANVLTF
few	TRBV7-6	TRBJ2-7	TRBD1	TGTGCCAGCAGCTTAGCGACAGGGGGTAGCTACGAGCAGTACTTC	CASSLATGGSYEQYF
.	TRBV7-2	TRBJ2-1	TRBD1	TGTGCCAGCAGCCTATCAGACAGGGCATACAATGAGCAGTTCTTC	CASSLSDRAYNEQFF
.	TRBV24-1	TRBJ2-3	TRBD2	TGTGCCACCAGTGATACTAGCGGGGGCCTAAGCACAGATACGCAGTATTTT	CATSDTSGGLSTDTQYF
.	TRBV2	TRBJ1-5	.	TGTGCCAGCAGTGAAGGGCGGGGGAACCAGCCCCAGCATTTT	CASSEGRGNQPQHF
.	TRBV5-4	TRBJ2-7	.	TGTGCCAGCAGCCCCCAGGGCAGGGGCACCTACGAGCAGTACTTC	CASSPQGRGTYEQYF
.	TRBV5-6	TRBJ2-7	.	TGTGCCAGCAGCCCTCGGGACGCCGCCTACGAGCAGTACTTC	CASSPRDAAYEQYF
.	TRBV9	TRBJ2-6	TRBD2	TGTGCCAGCAGCGGTCTGCGAGGACTAGCTGCTGGGGCCAACGTCCTGACTTTC	CASSGLRGLAAGANVLTF
.	TRBV11-2	TRBJ2-2	.	TGTGCCAGCAGCTTTAGGGGGGGCACCGGGGAGCTGTTTTTT	CASSFRGGTGELFF
.	TRBV5-1	TRBJ2-3	.	TGCGCCAGCAGCTTTAGTACTAGTTTCACAGATACGCAGTATTTT	CASSFSTSFTDTQYF